Included here is one TCR beta chain sequence, with context. These data belong to a study of blood T cell repertoires in COVID-19. Background on the study: The analysed material was cDNA or gDNA that came from T cells, B-cell-depleted T cells, or PBMCs.

Participant-reported clinical history was the basis for cohort assignment. V gave up 5 bases and J gave up 10 bases; unmatched junction bases: 7. The CDR3 contains 12 residues. In germline, CDR1 is SGHVS, CDR2 FQNEAQ. As originally analysed: Nucleated cell number was recorded as an estimate derived from reference gene primer amplification. Only in-frame clones appear in the TCRdb table, and some are missing; sequencing was by immunoSEQ multiplex PCR. Clonal size and the V and J genes are those of that table, whereas D and trimming came from the DNA. The repertoire holds over 200,000 clones, with 70% to 90% as singletons.

The TCR sequence derives from a woman in her 50s in a cohort exposed to, infected with or recovered from COVID-19 (not recorded which). The V call is TRBV7-8, the J call TRBJ1-1; 7 positions match TRBD1. The sequenced sample consisted of PBMCs or T cells enriched from blood (not recorded which). The CDR3 sequence: CASSRDRVRAFF. CDR3 DNA sequence: TGTGCCAGCAGCCGCGACAGGGTTAGAGCTTTCTTT. The variable domain in full, completed from reference TRBV7-8 and TRBJ1-1, reads GAGVSQSPRYKVAKRGQDVALRCDPISGHVSLFWYQQALGQGPEFLTYFQNEAQLDKSGLPSDRFFAERPEGSVSTLKIQRTQQEDSAVYLCASSRDRVRAFFGQGTRLTVV.